This paragraph reports one T cell receptor beta chain. This entry is derived from a study of cytomegalovirus exposure and HLA in healthy donors. Study-wide background: As released early, the data held 75 million to 90 million unique TCRs from HLA-typed donors.

Both 60 Vbeta primers and 13 Jbeta primers went into the PCR. Some clones are missing from TCRdb's copy, which holds only in-frame ones; the method was immunoSEQ multiplex PCR. The sample includes over 95,000 clones, 77% of them seen just once. This CDR3 is built from 16 residues. Per the germline V gene, CDR1 is MDHEN and CDR2 is SYDVKM. V shed 5 bases, J shed 0 bases, and the junction held 5 bases outside the gene matches. This TCR was sampled from a man aged 35 to 55 in good health and CMV-seropositive. The sequenced material came from PBMCs. V and J are TRBV28 and TRBJ2-2, with 8 bases aligning to TRBD2. The CDR3 protein is CASSELAVTNTGELFF. DNA for the CDR3: TGTGCCAGCAGTGAACTAGCGGTCACGAACACCGGGGAGCTGTTTTTT.